The 22 T cell receptor beta chains in this list originate from one sample, sequenced in a study of T cells expressing NK-cell markers. TCRdb re-called the 5' RACE reads; one entry per CDR3 protein, DNA not given. This table holds 250,000 to 300,000 distinct CDR3 sequences. Sample: blood T cells: a sorted CD56 or NKG2C T cell subset, CD4+ or CD8+ T cells, or bulk PBMC T cells (not recorded which). These receptors were obtained from a woman between 18 and 70 years old in good health.

The chain carries TRBV20-1 and TRBJ2-1. This CDR3 contains 13 residues. Germline V CDR1 and CDR2: DFQATT, SNEGSKA (reference sequence). This chain's CDR3 is CSARGTPISEQFF.

The J gene is TRBJ2-3, the V gene TRBV20-1; TCRdb's assignment of TRBD1 cannot be checked, as there is no DNA. CDR3 size: 16 residues. Per the germline V gene, CDR1 is DFQATT and CDR2 is SNEGSKA (reference sequence). The chain's CDR3 is CSARDLLAGDLDTQYF.

The CDR3 sequence is CASSSNRDSPLHF. The chain couples TRBV7-6 to TRBJ1-6. The CDR3 has 13 amino acids. Per germline, CDR1 SGHVS and CDR2 FNYEAQ.

The chain uses TRBV30 and TRBJ2-3; the D call from TCRdb, TRBD1, cannot be confirmed without DNA. CDR3 size: 15 residues. Germline V lookup: CDR1 GTSNPN, CDR2 SVGIG (reference sequence). CDR3 sequence reads: CAWRGTGAATDTQYF.

This chain connects TRBV19 to TRBJ2-1; TCRdb's D gene call, TRBD2, goes unchecked for lack of DNA. This CDR3 region has 13 residues. CDR1 and CDR2 (germline): LNHDA, SQIVND (reference sequence). The CDR3 protein is CASSMGLEGEQFF. Full variable domain (remainder filled in from reference TRBV19 and TRBJ2-1): DGGITQSPKYLFRKEGQNVTLSCEQNLNHDAMYWYRQDPGQGLRLIYYSQIVNDFQKGDIAEGYSVSREKKESFPLTVTSAQKNPTAFYLCASSMGLEGEQFFGPGTRLTVL.

CDR3 region: CASSLVPGLARTLGNEQFF. V usage is TRBV11-2 and J usage is TRBJ2-1; TCRdb indicates TRBD2, and absent DNA this call remains unverified. This CDR3 contains 19 residues. Germline V lookup: CDR1 SGHAT, CDR2 FQNNGV.

The genes are TRBV19 and TRBJ2-5. The CDR3 consists of 11 residues. The germline CDR1 and CDR2 sequences are LNHDA and SQIVND (reference sequence). This CDR3 reads CASRNQETQYF.

The V gene is TRBV30, the J gene TRBJ2-7; no DNA is available, so the TRBD2 call from TCRdb remains unchecked. The germline V gene encodes CDR1 GTSNPN and CDR2 SVGIG (reference sequence). The CDR3 contains 17 residues. The CDR3 is CAWSFPPRLAVTYEQYF.

V and J are TRBV20-1 and TRBJ1-2; TCRdb designates TRBD1, a call that cannot be tested without DNA. CDR3 length: 15 amino acids. Germline-derived CDR1 and CDR2 are DFQATT and SNEGSKA (reference sequence). CDR3 sequence reads: CSARDRDFSLSGYTF.

The chain joins TRBV7-2 to TRBJ2-1; TCRdb outputs TRBD1, but without DNA this stays unchecked. CDR3 length: 13 residues. From germline, CDR1 is SGHTA and CDR2 FQGNSA. CDR3 sequence: CASSPGTGGEQFF.

This chain links TRBV5-4 with TRBJ2-2. Germline V gives CDR1 SGHNT, CDR2 YYREEE (reference sequence). The length of the CDR3 is 15 residues. The CDR3: CASSPEIANTGELFF.

The V call is TRBV12-3 or TRBV12-4, the J call TRBJ2-6. The CDR3 consists of 15 residues. CDR3 in amino acids: CASSLSGSGANVLTF.

The CDR3 sequence: CASSHLSGSGGELFF. The rearrangement links TRBV4-2 to TRBJ2-2; TCRdb's D call of TRBD2 is untestable without DNA. The CDR3 extends over 15 amino acids. Germline CDR1 and CDR2: LGHNA and YNFKEQ.

The genes are TRBV21-1 and TRBJ1-4. TRBV21-1 is a documented pseudogene. This CDR3 contains 16 residues. The CDR3 loop reads CASSKRLGGVDEKLFF.

The rearrangement uses TRBV5-1 and TRBJ2-5. The CDR3 runs to 14 residues. Germline-derived CDR1 and CDR2 are SGHRS and YFSETQ. This CDR3 reads CASSQQVGQETQYF.

V is TRBV23-1 and J is TRBJ2-1; TCRdb picks TRBD2, but there is no DNA to check that call. TRBV23-1 is an ORF, with its function uncertain. The CDR3 totals 16 residues. CDR3 in amino acids: CASREAGDPLYNEQFF.

V usage is TRBV7-3 and J usage is TRBJ1-1; as DNA is missing, the TRBD1 call by TCRdb cannot be tested. The CDR3 totals 15 residues. Germline V lookup: CDR1 SGHTA, CDR2 FQGTGA. This CDR3 reads CASSTRGQKNTEAFF.

The V and J genes are TRBV6-2 or TRBV6-3 and TRBJ2-1; TCRdb's D call, TRBD1, is unchecked because there is no DNA. The CDR3 extends over 15 amino acids. The germline V gene encodes CDR1 MNHEY and CDR2 SVGEGT. This CDR3 is CATDRATNSYNEQFF.

This sequence joins TRBV7-8 and TRBJ1-6; no DNA is available, so the TRBD1 call from TCRdb remains unchecked. In germline, CDR1 is SGHVS, CDR2 FQNEAQ. The CDR3 length is 14 residues. The CDR3 spells CASSRDNYNSPLHF.

The CDR3 region is CASTNGRMNTEAFF. J is TRBJ1-1 and V is TRBV7-2. Germline V gene lookup returns CDR1 SGHTA and CDR2 FQGNSA. This CDR3 contains 14 residues. Supplemented by reference TRBV7-2 and TRBJ1-1, the full variable domain reads GAGVSQSPSNKVTEKGKDVELRCDPISGHTALYWYRQSLGQGLEFLIYFQGNSAPDKSGLPSDRFSAERTGGSVSTLTIQRTQQEDSAVYLCASTNGRMNTEAFFGQGTRLTVV.

The chain combines TRBV5-1 with TRBJ2-1; the TRBD1 assignment by TCRdb is unverifiable without DNA. The CDR3 is 14 amino acids. The germline CDR1 and CDR2 sequences are SGHRS and YFSETQ. The CDR3 spells CASSLIRGYNEQFF.

The chain links TRBV20-1 to TRBJ1-1. The CDR3 is 11 amino acids. Per the germline V gene, CDR1 is DFQATT and CDR2 is SNEGSKA (reference sequence). The CDR3 here is CIGSQNTEAFF.